These 13 T cell receptor beta chains share one sample of origin, sequenced in a study of neurological immune-mediated disorders. TCRdb fed the 5' RACE reads into MiXCR, producing one record per CDR3 protein. The top ten hold 27% of the sample, which has some 37,000 distinct CDR3 sequences, 14% seen once. What was sequenced was PBMCs. The receptor set was obtained from a woman aged 45-65 years with HTLV-1-associated myelopathy (HAM/TSP).

The sample holds many counts of this clonotype. The J gene is TRBJ2-3, the V gene TRBV7-9; 11 bases map to TRBD2. The CDR3 is 16 residues long. Losses at the gene ends were 1 base for V and 5 bases for J; bases not matched to a gene: 5. CDR1 and CDR2 from the germline V gene are SEHNR and FQNEAQ (reference sequence). The CDR3 region is CASSLVAGGPEDTQYF. CDR3 sequence (DNA): TGTGCCAGCAGCTTAGTAGCGGGGGGGCCTGAAGATACGCAGTATTTT.

The rearrangement joins TRBV20-1 to TRBJ2-5; D is ambiguous. The V gene's germline CDR1 is DFQATT and CDR2 SNEGSKA (reference sequence). Trimming removed 2 bases at V and 3 bases at J, with 13 bases between. There are 14 residues in the CDR3. The CDR3 protein is CSARSYQAKETQYF. The CDR3 coding sequence is TGCAGTGCTAGAAGCTATCAGGCCAAAGAGACCCAGTACTTC.

By share, this clonotype ranks as medium-sized. The chain joins TRBV10-3 to TRBJ1-1; a weak D match, TRBD1 (6 bases). The CDR3 runs to 13 residues. The ends were cut back, 10 bases at V and 0 bases at J, with 12 bases in the middle. Germline V gives CDR1 ENHRY, CDR2 SYGVKD. The CDR3 nucleotides read TGTGCCACCGACACAGGGTTGAACACTGAAGCTTTCTTT. It is translated as CATDTGLNTEAFF.

At least ten counts were recorded for this clonotype. This chain links TRBV5-1 with TRBJ2-5, with TRBD1 identical over 9 bases. With 0 bases clipped from V and 3 bases from J, the junction kept 9 bases outside the gene matches. This CDR3 region has 17 residues. Germline V gene sequence: CDR1 SGHRS, CDR2 YFSETQ. CDR3 nucleotide sequence: TGCGCCAGCAGCTTGGTCGGGACAGGGCAAGGAGAAGAGACCCAGTACTTC. Amino acids: CASSLVGTGQGEETQYF.

In this sample, this clonotype turned up many times. This rearrangement joins TRBV7-9 to TRBJ2-2; 9 nucleotides agree with TRBD1. Germline V gene data show CDR1 as SEHNR and CDR2 as FQNEAQ (reference sequence). The CDR3 contains 15 residues. V was clipped by 6 bases and J by 3 bases; unmatched bases: 5. The CDR3 region is CASSRTGDDTGELFF. The DNA for the CDR3 is TGTGCCAGCAGTCGGACAGGGGATGACACCGGGGAGCTGTTTTTT. The entire variable domain, with the rest obtained from reference TRBV7-9 and TRBJ2-2, is as follows: DTGVSQNPRHKITKRGQNVTFRCDPISEHNRLYWYRQTLGQGPEFLTYFQNEAQLEKSRLLSDRFSAERPKGSFSTLEIQRTEQGDSAMYLCASSRTGDDTGELFFGEGSRLTVL.

This sequence joins TRBV24-1 and TRBJ2-1; no clear D gene. The CDR3 spans 15 residues. In germline, CDR1 is KGHDR, CDR2 SFDVKD. V was pared by 3 bases and J by 4 bases, with 12 bases between. The CDR3 bases are TGTGCCACCAGTGATCAGAAGGGTGCTTACAATGAGCAGTTCTTC. The encoded protein is CATSDQKGAYNEQFF.

On this clonotype itself: Being one base from a much bigger clone, this may be a read error. This rearrangement joins TRBV4-3 to TRBJ2-2; perhaps TRBD1 as D (6 bases). CDR1 is LGHNA, CDR2 YSLEER, per germline. The CDR3 length is 16 residues. The CDR3 DNA sequence: TGCGCCAGCAGCCAAAACAGGGCCCCCACCACCTGGGAGCTGTTTTTT. Its translation is CASSQNRAPTTWELFF.

This clonotype was seen ten or more times. The rearrangement joins TRBV5-6 to TRBJ1-2, with a weak D call TRBD1 (5 bases). The V and J ends lost 0 bases and 4 bases respectively, with 16 bases between them. The CDR3 spans 16 residues. Germline CDR1 reads SGHDT; CDR2 reads YYEEEE. The CDR3 is CASSLGGPTWSYGYTF. The CDR3 bases are TGTGCCAGCAGCTTGGGGGGACCTACATGGAGCTATGGCTACACCTTC.

The V gene is TRBV5-5, the J gene TRBJ1-6; D is undetermined. Between the trimmed V and J ends, which lost 3 bases and 8 bases, there was a span of 15 bases. The CDR3 has 15 residues. Germline CDR1 SGHKS, CDR2 YYEKEE (reference sequence). In nucleotides, the CDR3 is TGTGCCAGCAGCTGGGGTCCGGGATCCGATTCACCCCTCCACTTT. It is translated as CASSWGPGSDSPLHF.

This clonotype was detected ten times or more. This chain connects TRBV20-1 to TRBJ2-5; a weak D match, TRBD2 (6 bases). There are 13 residues in the CDR3. Trimming cost V 5 bases and J 4 bases, with 14 bases left between them. From germline, CDR1 is DFQATT and CDR2 SNEGSKA (reference sequence). CDR3 nucleotides: TGCAGTGCTCGGAGGGCGAGCGGAGAGACCCAGTACTTC. Its translation: CSARRASGETQYF.

This clonotype was detected ten times or more. The CDR3 DNA follows: TGTGCCAGCAGCCCCGGACTAGCGGGGGGGCCCCGCGACACAGATACGCAGTATTTT. Protein: CASSPGLAGGPRDTDTQYF. The rearrangement links TRBV7-2 to TRBJ2-3, with 15 bases matching TRBD2. V lost 5 bases, J lost 2 bases, and 11 bases stayed unmatched. The CDR3 spans 19 residues. The V gene's germline CDR1 is SGHTA and CDR2 FQGNSA.

There are many counts of this clonotype. This chain links TRBV5-6 with TRBJ1-6; possibly TRBD1 for D (6 bases). V was trimmed by 0 bases and J by 9 bases, leaving 13 bases between them. This CDR3 is built from 15 residues. The germline CDR1 and CDR2 sequences are SGHDT and YYEEEE. CDR3 DNA sequence: TGTGCCAGCAGCTTGGATGGGGGGCTCCGTTCACCCCTCCACTTT. As protein: CASSLDGGLRSPLHF.

This clonotype showed up many times. The V call is TRBV5-1, the J call TRBJ1-5; possible D gene TRBD1, 5 bases. The CDR3 extends over 15 amino acids. Looked up from germline, CDR1 is SGHRS and CDR2 is YFSETQ. Trimming removed 5 bases at V and 2 bases at J, with 14 bases between. In nucleotides, the CDR3 is TGCGCCAGCAGTCCCCTGGGGGGGGGCAATCAGCCCCAGCATTTT. Encoded protein: CASSPLGGGNQPQHF.